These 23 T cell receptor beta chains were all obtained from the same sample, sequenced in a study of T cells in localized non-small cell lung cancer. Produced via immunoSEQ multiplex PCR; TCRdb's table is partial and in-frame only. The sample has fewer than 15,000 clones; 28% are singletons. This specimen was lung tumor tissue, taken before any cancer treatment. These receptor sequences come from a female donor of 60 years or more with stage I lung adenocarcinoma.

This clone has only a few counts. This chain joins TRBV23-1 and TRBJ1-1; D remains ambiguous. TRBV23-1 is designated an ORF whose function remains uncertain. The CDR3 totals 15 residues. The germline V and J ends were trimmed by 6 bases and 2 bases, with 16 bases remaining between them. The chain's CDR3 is CASSQNGFFNTEAFF. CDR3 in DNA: TGCGCCAGCAGCCAAAACGGGTTCTTCAACACTGAAGCTTTCTTT.

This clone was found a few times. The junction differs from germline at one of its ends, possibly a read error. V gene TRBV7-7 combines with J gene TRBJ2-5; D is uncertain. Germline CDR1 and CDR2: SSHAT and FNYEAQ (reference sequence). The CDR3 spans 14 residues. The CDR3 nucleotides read TGTGCTAGCAGCCCGAGATTAGCACAAGAGACCCAGTACTTC. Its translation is CASSPRLAQETQYF.

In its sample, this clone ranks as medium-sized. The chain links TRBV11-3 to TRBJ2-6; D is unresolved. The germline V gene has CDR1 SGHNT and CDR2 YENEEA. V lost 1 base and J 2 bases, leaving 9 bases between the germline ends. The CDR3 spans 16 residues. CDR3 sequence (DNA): TGTGCCAGCAGCTTAGGGTTTAGTGCTGGGGCCAACGTCCTGACTTTC. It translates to CASSLGFSAGANVLTF.

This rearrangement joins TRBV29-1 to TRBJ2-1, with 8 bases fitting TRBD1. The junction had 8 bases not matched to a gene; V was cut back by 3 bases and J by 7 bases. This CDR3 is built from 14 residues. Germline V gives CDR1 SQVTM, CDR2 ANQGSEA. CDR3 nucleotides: TGCAGCGTTGACCCCCGACAGGGGAGGAATGAGCAGTTCTTC. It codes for CSVDPRQGRNEQFF.

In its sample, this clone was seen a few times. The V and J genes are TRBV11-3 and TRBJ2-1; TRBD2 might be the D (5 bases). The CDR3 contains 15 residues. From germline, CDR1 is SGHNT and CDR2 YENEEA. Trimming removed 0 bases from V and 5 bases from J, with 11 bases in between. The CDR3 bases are TGTGCCAGCAGCTTAGAGGTGAGGGTTAACAATGAGCAGTTCTTC. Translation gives CASSLEVRVNNEQFF.

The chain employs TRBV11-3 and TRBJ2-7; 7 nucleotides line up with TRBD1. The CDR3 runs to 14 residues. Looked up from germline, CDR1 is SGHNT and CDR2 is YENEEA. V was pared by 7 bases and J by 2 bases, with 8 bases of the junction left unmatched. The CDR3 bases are TGTGCCAGCACCCCGGACAGGTTCCCCTACGAGCAGTACTTC. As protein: CASTPDRFPYEQYF.

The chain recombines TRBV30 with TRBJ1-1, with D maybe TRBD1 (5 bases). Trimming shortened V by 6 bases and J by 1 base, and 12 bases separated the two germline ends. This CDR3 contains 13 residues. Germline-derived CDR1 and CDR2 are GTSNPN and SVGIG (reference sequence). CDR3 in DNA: TGTGCCTGCTTGACAGATTCGAACACTGAAGCTTTCTTT. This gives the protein CACLTDSNTEAFF.

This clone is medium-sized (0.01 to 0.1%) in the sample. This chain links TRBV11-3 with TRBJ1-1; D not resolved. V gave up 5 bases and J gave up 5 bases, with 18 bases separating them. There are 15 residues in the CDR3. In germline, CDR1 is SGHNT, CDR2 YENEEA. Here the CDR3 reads CASSPLTPIGTEAFF. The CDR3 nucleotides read TGTGCCAGCAGCCCCCTGACCCCGATCGGGACTGAAGCTTTCTTT.

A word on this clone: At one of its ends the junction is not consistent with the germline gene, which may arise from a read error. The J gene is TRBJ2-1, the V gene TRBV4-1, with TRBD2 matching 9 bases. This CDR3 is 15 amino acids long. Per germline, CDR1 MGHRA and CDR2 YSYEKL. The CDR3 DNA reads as TGCGCCAGCAACCAAGCGGGGGGCTCCTACAATGAGCAGTTCTTC. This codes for CASNQAGGSYNEQFF.

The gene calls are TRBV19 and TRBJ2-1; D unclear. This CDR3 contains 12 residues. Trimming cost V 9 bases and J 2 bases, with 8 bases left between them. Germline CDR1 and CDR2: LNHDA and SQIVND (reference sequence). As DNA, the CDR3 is TGTGCCAGCGGACCTCCCTACAATGAGCAGTTCTTC. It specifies CASGPPYNEQFF.

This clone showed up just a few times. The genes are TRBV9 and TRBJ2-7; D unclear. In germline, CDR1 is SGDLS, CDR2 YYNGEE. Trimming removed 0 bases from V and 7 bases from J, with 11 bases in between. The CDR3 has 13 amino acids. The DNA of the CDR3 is TGTGCCAGCAGCGTAGCCCCGAGACTGGAGCAGTACTTC. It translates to CASSVAPRLEQYF.

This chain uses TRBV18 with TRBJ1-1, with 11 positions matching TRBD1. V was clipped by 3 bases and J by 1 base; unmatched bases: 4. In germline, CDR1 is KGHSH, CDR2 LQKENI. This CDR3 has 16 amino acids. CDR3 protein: CASSPQGQGANTEAFF. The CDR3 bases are TGTGCCAGCTCACCTCAAGGACAGGGGGCGAACACTGAAGCTTTCTTT.

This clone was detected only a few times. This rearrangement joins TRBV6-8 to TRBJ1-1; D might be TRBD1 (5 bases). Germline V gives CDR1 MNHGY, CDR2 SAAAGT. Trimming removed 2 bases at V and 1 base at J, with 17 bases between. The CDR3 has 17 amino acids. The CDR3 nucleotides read TGTGCCAGCAGTTACCGGCAGGGTGGCGGTCCGAACACTGAAGCTTTCTTT. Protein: CASSYRQGGGPNTEAFF.

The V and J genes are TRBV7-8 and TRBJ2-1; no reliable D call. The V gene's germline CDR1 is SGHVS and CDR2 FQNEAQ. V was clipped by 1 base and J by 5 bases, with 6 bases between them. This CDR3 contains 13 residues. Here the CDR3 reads CASSLGLDNEQFF. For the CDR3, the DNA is TGTGCCAGCAGCTTAGGGCTCGACAATGAGCAGTTCTTC.

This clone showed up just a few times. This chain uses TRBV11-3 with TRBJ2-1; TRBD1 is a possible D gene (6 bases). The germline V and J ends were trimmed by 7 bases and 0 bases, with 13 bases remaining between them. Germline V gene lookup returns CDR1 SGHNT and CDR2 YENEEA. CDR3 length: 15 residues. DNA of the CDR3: TGTGCCAGCACCCGGGACACAAGCTCCTACAATGAGCAGTTCTTC. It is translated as CASTRDTSSYNEQFF.

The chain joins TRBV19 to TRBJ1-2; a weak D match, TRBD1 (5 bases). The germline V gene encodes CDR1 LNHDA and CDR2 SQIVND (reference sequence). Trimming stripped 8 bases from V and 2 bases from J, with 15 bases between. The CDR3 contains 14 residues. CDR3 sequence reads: CASRMGEMNYGYTF. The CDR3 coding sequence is TGTGCCAGTCGAATGGGGGAAATGAACTATGGCTACACCTTC.

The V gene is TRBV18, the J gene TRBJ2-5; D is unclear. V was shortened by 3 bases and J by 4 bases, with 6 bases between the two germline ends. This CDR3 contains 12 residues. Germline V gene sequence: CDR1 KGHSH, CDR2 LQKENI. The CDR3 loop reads CASSPRRETQYF. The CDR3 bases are TGTGCCAGCTCACCCCGCCGAGAGACCCAGTACTTC.

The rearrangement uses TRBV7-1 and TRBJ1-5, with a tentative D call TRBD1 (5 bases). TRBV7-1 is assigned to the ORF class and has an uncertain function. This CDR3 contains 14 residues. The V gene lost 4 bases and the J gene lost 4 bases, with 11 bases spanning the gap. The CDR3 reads CASSLSGGNQPQHF. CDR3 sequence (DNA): TGTGCCAGCAGCTTATCCGGGGGTAATCAGCCCCAGCATTTT.

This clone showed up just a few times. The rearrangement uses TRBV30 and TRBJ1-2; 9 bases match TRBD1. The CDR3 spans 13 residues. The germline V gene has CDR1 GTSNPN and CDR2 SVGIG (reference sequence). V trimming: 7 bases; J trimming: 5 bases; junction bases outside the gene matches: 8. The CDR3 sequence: CALGQGFKYGYTF. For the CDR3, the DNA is TGTGCCTTAGGACAGGGGTTTAAGTATGGCTACACCTTC.

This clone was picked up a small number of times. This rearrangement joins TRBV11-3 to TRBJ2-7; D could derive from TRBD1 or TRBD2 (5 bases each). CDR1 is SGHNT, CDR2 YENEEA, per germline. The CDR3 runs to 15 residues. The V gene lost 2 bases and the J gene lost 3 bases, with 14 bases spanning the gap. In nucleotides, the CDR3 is TGTGCCAGCAGCTTATCCCGGGACGATTTCTACGAGCAGTACTTC. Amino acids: CASSLSRDDFYEQYF.

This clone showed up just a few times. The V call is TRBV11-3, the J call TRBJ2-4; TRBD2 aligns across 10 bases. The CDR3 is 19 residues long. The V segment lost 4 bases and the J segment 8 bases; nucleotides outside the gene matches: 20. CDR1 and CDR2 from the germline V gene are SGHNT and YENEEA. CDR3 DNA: TGTGCCAGCAGCTCCATTAAAGGGCTAGCGGGAGAGGGGAGGGACATTCAGTACTTC. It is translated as CASSSIKGLAGEGRDIQYF.

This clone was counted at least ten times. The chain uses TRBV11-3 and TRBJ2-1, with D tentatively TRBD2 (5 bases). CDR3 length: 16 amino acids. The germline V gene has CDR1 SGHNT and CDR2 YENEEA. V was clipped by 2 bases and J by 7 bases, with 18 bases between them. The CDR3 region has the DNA TGTGCCAGCAGCTTAACCCCTCGCGGACGGAGGAATGAGCAGTTCTTC. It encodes CASSLTPRGRRNEQFF.

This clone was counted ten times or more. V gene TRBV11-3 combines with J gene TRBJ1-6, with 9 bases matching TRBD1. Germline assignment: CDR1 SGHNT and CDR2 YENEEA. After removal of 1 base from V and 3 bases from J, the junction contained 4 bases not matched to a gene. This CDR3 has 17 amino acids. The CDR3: CASSLGQGEFYNSPLHF. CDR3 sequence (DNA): TGTGCCAGCAGCTTAGGACAGGGGGAGTTCTATAATTCACCCCTCCACTTT.